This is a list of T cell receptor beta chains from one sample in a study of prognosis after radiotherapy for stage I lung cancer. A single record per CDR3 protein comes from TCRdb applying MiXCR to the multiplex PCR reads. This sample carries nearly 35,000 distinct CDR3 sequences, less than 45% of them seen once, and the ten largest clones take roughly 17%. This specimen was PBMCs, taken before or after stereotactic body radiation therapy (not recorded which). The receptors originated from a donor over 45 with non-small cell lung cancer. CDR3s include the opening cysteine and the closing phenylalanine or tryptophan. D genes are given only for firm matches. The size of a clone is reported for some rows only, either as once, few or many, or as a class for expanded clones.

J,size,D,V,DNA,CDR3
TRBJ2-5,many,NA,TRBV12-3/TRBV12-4,TGTGCCAGCAGTTTCCGGGAGACCCAGTACTTC,CASSFRETQYF
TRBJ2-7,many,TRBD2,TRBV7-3,TGTGCCAGCAGCTTAGGTCCTAGCGGGGGGCCTTACGAGCAGTACTTC,CASSLGPSGGPYEQYF
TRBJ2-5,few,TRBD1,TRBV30,TGTGCCTGGAGTCCGGACAGGGAAGAGACCCAGTACTTC,CAWSPDREETQYF
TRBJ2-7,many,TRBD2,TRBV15,TGTGCCACCAGCAGAGTATCTGCAGCGGGGGGCTTCTCCTACGAGCAGTACTTC,CATSRVSAAGGFSYEQYF
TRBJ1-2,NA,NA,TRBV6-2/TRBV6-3,TGTGCCAGCAGTTACGTCCTGGACAGCCCAATCGTTGACTATGGCTACACCTTC,CASSYVLDSPIVDYGYTF
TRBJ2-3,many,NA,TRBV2,TGTGCCAGCAGTAAACGGGCAGCCCCTGGGGATACGCAGTATTTT,CASSKRAAPGDTQYF
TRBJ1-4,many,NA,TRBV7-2,TGTGCCAGCAGCTTAGCAGGGTGGGGTGAAAAACTGTTTTTT,CASSLAGWGEKLFF
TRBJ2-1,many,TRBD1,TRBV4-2,TGTGCCAGCAGCCAAGATCAGGGGGTGAACAATGAGCAGTTCTTC,CASSQDQGVNNEQFF
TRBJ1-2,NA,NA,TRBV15,TGTGCCACCAGCCTTTATCGCCGGGACATCTATGGCTACACCTTC,CATSLYRRDIYGYTF
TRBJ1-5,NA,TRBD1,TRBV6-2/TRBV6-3,TGTGCCAGCAGTGAGTCGACAGGGTTGTATCAGCCCCAGCATTTT,CASSESTGLYQPQHF
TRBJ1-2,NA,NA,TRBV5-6,TGTGCCAGCAGCTTGGAGGAGGAGATCTATGGCTACACCTTC,CASSLEEEIYGYTF
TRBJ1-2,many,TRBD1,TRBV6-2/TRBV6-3,TGTGCCAGCAGGCCCCGACAGGGGCCTAGCTATGGCTACACCTTC,CASRPRQGPSYGYTF
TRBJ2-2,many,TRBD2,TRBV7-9,TGTGCCAGCAGCCCACGGGACTACGCCACCGGGGAGCTGTTTTTT,CASSPRDYATGELFF
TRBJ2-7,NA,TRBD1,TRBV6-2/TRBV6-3,TGTGCCAGCAGTTCCGATTACGTACAGGGGATGTCCTACGAGCAGTACTTC,CASSSDYVQGMSYEQYF
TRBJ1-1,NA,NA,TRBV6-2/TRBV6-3,TGTGCCAGCAGTATCGGGGGGGGCAGGACTGAAGCTTTCTTT,CASSIGGGRTEAFF
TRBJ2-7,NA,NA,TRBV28,TGTGCCAGCAGTCGAACAGCGATGAAGGCCTACGAGCAGTACTTC,CASSRTAMKAYEQYF
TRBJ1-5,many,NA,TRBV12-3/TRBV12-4,TGTGCCAGCAGTTTCACCGGGCCCGGCAATCAGCCCCAGCATTTT,CASSFTGPGNQPQHF
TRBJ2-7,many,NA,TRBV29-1,TGCAGCGTTGAAGTGGGGACTTTTAGCGTCGGAGCTTCCTACGAGCAGTACTTC,CSVEVGTFSVGASYEQYF
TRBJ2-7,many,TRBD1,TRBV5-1,TGCGCCAGCAGCTTGGCCGGCAGGGGGTACGAGCAGTACTTC,CASSLAGRGYEQYF
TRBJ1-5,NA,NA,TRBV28,TGTGCCAGCAGCGGTAACAGCGGGGATCAGCCCCAGCATTTT,CASSGNSGDQPQHF
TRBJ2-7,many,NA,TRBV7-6,TGTGCCAGCAGCTTAGGGGGTACCAACGAGCAGTACTTC,CASSLGGTNEQYF
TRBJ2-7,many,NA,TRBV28,TGTGCCAGCAGTTCCCCGGGGGCAACCTACGAGCAGTACTTC,CASSSPGATYEQYF
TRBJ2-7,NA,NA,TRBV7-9,TGTGCCAGCAGCCAAAGGGTAGGCAGGGGTGGCTACGAGCAGTACTTC,CASSQRVGRGGYEQYF
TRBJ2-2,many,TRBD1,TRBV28,TGTGCCAGCAGGGTGACAGGGAGTAACGGGGAGCTGTTTTTT,CASRVTGSNGELFF
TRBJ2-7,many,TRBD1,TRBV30,TGTGCCTGGAGTAGAACCGGGACAGCCTCTGCCGCGCAGTACTTC,CAWSRTGTASAAQYF
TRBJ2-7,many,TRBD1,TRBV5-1,TGCGCCAGCAGCTTGGACAGGGGGCTATACGAGCAGTACTTC,CASSLDRGLYEQYF
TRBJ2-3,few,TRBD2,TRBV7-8,TGTGCCAGCATGGCCAGGGAAGGACTAGGGCTTTCAGATACGCAGTATTTT,CASMAREGLGLSDTQYF
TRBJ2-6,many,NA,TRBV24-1,TGTGCCACCAGCGAGACCCGGCCATCTGGGGCCAACGTCCTGACTTTC,CATSETRPSGANVLTF
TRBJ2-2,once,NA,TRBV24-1,TGTGCCACCAGTGAGGCCCAGGCGAACACCGGGGAGCTGTTTTTT,CATSEAQANTGELFF